Many counts were recorded for the clone carrying this T cell receptor (beta chain). Its antigen is currently unknown. CDR1 and CDR2 from the germline V gene are MNHNS and SASEGT. V shed 6 bases and J 0 bases; nucleotides not matched to a gene: 3. The CDR3 length is 14 residues. The sample comes from a study of T cells in Graves' hyperthyroidism and ophthalmopathy. Points from the study as a whole: Blood held most thyroid clonotypes expanded above 0.001 frequency.

Amplified TCR beta CDR3 regions came from RNA transcripts. With the HTBI primer set, the TCR CDR3 went through a first round of RT-PCR. Via MiXCR, TCRdb re-called the multiplex PCR reads, giving one row per CDR3 protein. The sample yields around 350,000 distinct CDR3 sequences, roughly 17% seen once. Drawn at first hyperthyroidism diagnosis, the blood sample preceded any ophthalmopathy symptoms. The sequence was obtained from a woman in her 30s with Graves' hyperthyroidism that later progressed to Graves' ophthalmopathy. This sequence joins TRBV6-1 and TRBJ1-1; 8 nucleotides align to TRBD1. The sequenced sample was blood. The CDR3 sequence: CASRDRDLNTEAFF. CDR3 nucleotides: TGTGCCAGCAGGGACAGGGATTTGAACACTGAAGCTTTCTTT.